This T cell receptor beta chain is drawn from a study of control samples from healthy donors and cancer patients. Libraries were prepared by immunoSEQ multiplex PCR; TCRdb keeps only in-frame clonotypes and omits some of them. The data contain roughly 80,000 clones, around nine tenths of them singletons. CDR1 is MNHNS and CDR2 is SASEGT in the germline V gene. V lost 2 bases and J lost 3; bases outside the gene matches: 1. The CDR3 is made up of 14 amino acids. There are a few counts of this clone. The gene calls are TRBV6-1 and TRBJ1-1; 9 positions match TRBD1. Sample: blood. This sequence was found in a man aged 50 to 59 in good health. CDR3 sequence reads: CASSEWTGDTEAFF. CDR3 coding DNA: TGTGCCAGCAGTGAATGGACAGGGGACACTGAAGCTTTCTTT.